This T cell receptor (beta chain) came from a study of cytomegalovirus exposure and HLA in healthy donors. PCR employed 60 Vbeta and 13 Jbeta primers. The assay was immunoSEQ multiplex PCR, and TCRdb's table has in-frame clones only and misses some. In the table there are 20,000 to 30,000 clones, 75% to 80% of which are singletons. From germline, CDR1 is LGHNA and CDR2 YSLEER. The CDR3 consists of 16 residues. V lost 0 bases, J lost 0 bases, and 9 bases lay in between. The sequencing input was PBMCs. The genes are TRBV4-3 and TRBJ1-3, with a tentative D call TRBD1 (5 bases). This clonotype was obtained from a male donor in good health and CMV-seronegative. The CDR3 bases are TGCGCCAGCAGCCAAGATTGGGGGGACTCTGGAAACACCATATATTTT. This gives the protein CASSQDWGDSGNTIYF.